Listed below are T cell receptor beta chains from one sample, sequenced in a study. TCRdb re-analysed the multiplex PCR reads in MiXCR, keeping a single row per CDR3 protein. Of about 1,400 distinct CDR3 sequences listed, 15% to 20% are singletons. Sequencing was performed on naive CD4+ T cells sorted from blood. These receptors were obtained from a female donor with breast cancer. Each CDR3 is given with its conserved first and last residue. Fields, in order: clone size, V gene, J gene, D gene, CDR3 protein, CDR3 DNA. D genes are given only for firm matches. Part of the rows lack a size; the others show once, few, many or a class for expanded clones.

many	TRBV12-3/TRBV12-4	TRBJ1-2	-	CASTQSTSGGYTF	TGTGCCAGCACCCAATCAACGAGCGGTGGCTACACCTTC
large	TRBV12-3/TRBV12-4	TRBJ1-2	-	CASSPGGDYGYTF	TGTGCCAGCAGTCCCGGAGGCGACTATGGCTACACCTTC
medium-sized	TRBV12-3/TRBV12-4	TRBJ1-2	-	CASSPRDIYGYTF	TGTGCCAGCAGTCCCCGGGACATCTATGGCTACACCTTC
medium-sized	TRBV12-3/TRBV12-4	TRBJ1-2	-	CASSFSSYGYTF	TGTGCCAGCAGTTTCTCATCCTATGGCTACACCTTC
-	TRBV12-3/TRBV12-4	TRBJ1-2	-	CATAGTSGGYTF	TGTGCCACCGCCGGGACTTCGGGTGGCTACACCTTC
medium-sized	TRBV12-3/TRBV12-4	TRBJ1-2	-	CASSFVQYYGYTF	TGTGCCAGCAGTTTTGTACAGTACTATGGCTACACCTTC
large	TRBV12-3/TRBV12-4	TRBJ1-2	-	CASSVDKYGYTF	TGTGCCAGCAGTGTAGACAAATATGGCTACACCTTC
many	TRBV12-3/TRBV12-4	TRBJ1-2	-	CASSSTGIPGSYTF	TGTGCCAGCAGTTCGACAGGAATCCCCGGGAGCTACACCTTC
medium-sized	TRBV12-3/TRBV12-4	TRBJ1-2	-	CASSLWEGRSNYGYTF	TGTGCCAGCAGTTTATGGGAGGGACGATCTAACTATGGCTACACCTTC
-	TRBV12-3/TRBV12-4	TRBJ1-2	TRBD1	CASSPGQGLSGYTF	TGTGCCAGCAGTCCGGGACAGGGGTTATCTGGCTACACCTTC
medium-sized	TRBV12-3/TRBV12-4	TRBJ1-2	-	CASSLALFGYTF	TGTGCCAGCAGTTTAGCCCTCTTTGGCTACACCTTC
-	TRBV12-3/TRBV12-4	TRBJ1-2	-	CASSPGTSGGYTF	TGTGCCAGCAGTCCCGGGACTTCGGGTGGCTACACCTTC
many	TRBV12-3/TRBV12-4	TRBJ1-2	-	CASSLYRAGGYTF	TGTGCCAGCAGTTTATACCGGGCGGGTGGCTACACCTTC
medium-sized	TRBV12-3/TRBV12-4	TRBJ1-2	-	CASSTPGQSDTF	TGTGCCAGCAGTACTCCCGGCCAGAGCGACACCTTC
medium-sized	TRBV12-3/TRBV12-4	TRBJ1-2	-	CASSRQTLRDYGYTF	TGTGCCAGCAGTAGACAGACGTTAAGGGACTATGGCTACACCTTC
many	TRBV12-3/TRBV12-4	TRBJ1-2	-	CASSSGTPFRRGYGYTF	TGTGCCAGCAGTTCCGGGACACCTTTTAGGCGGGGCTATGGCTACACCTTC
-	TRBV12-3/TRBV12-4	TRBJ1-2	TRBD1	CASSTGTVYGYTF	TGTGCCAGCAGTACCGGGACAGTCTATGGCTACACCTTC
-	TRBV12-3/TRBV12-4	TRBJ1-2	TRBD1	CASSLSGTGGYGYTF	TGTGCCAGCAGTTTAAGTGGGACAGGCGGCTATGGCTACACCTTC
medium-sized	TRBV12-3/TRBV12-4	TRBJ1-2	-	CASSLGRRSYGYTF	TGTGCCAGCAGTTTAGGCAGACGGTCGTATGGCTACACCTTC
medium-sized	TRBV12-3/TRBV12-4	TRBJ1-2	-	CASSLELMVYTF	TGTGCCAGCAGTTTAGAGCTCATGGTCTACACCTTC
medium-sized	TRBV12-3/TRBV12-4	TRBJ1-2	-	CASSLVRQHGYTF	TGTGCCAGCAGTTTAGTTCGGCAGCATGGCTACACCTTC
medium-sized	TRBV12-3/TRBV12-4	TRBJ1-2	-	CASSSREIGYGYTF	TGTGCCAGCAGTTCCAGGGAGATAGGCTATGGCTACACCTTC